The 31 T cell receptor beta chains in this list originate from one sample, sequenced in a study of cytomegalovirus exposure and HLA in healthy donors. PCR amplification relied on 60 Vbeta primers (plus 13 Jbeta primers). Here immunoSEQ multiplex PCR was the method, and the copy in TCRdb shows in-frame clones only, minus some. The table shows more than 100,000 clones, with around 72% occurring only once. Sample: PBMCs. The receptor set was obtained from a woman aged 18-35 years in good health and CMV-seronegative.

The chain joins TRBV30 to TRBJ2-7, with 8 bases identical to TRBD2. The CDR3 spans 14 residues. V lost 5 bases and J lost 2; bases outside the gene matches: 8. The germline V gene has CDR1 GTSNPN and CDR2 SVGIG (reference sequence). DNA for the CDR3: TGTGCCTGGCTTAGCGGGAAACTGACCTACGAGCAGTACTTC. Protein: CAWLSGKLTYEQYF.

This clone came up once. The V and J genes are TRBV5-1 and TRBJ1-2; 10 nucleotides align to TRBD1. This CDR3 is 14 amino acids long. V lost 4 bases and J lost 8; bases outside the gene matches: 8. CDR1 and CDR2 from the germline V gene are SGHRS and YFSETQ. CDR3 nucleotide sequence: TGCGCCAGCAGCCTCATGACAGGGGGCGGAGGCTACACCTTC. It is translated as CASSLMTGGGGYTF.

This chain uses TRBV30 with TRBJ1-2; D gene unclear. V was shortened by 1 base and J by 8 bases, with 8 bases between the two germline ends. Per germline, CDR1 GTSNPN and CDR2 SVGIG (reference sequence). CDR3 length: 11 residues. CDR3: CAWSAFIGYTF. CDR3 in DNA: TGTGCCTGGAGTGCCTTTATCGGCTACACCTTC.

Remarks on this clone: Sequence at one end of the junction differs from germline and may be a read error. The chain combines TRBV7-9 with TRBJ2-1, with 13 positions matching TRBD2. This CDR3 is built from 17 residues. The germline CDR1 and CDR2 sequences are SEHNR and FQNEAQ (reference sequence). CDR3 sequence (DNA): TGTTCCAGCAGCCCGACACTTGGACTAGCGGGAGAGGGGGAGCAGTTCTTC. Encoded protein: CSSSPTLGLAGEGEQFF.

This clone was found once. The chain carries TRBV30 and TRBJ1-2, with D hard to call. Germline loops: CDR1 GTSNPN, CDR2 SVGIG (reference sequence). The CDR3 covers 12 residues. Trimming cost V 0 bases and J 4 bases, with 6 bases left between them. CDR3 protein: CAWSVNSYGYTF. In DNA form, the CDR3 reads TGTGCCTGGAGTGTAAACAGCTATGGCTACACCTTC. The whole variable domain, remainder taken from reference TRBV30 and TRBJ1-2, is SQTIHQWPATLVQPVGSPLSLECTVEGTSNPNLYWYRQAAGRGLQLLFYSVGIGQISSEVPQNLSASRPQDRQFILSSKKLLLSDSGFYLCAWSVNSYGYTFGSGTRLTVV.

The sample holds one count of this clone. The J gene is TRBJ1-2, the V gene TRBV19; the match to TRBD1 covers 7 bases. J gave up 1 base and V 3 bases, and 5 bases lay outside the gene matches. This CDR3 spans 15 amino acids. The germline V gene has CDR1 LNHDA and CDR2 SQIVND (reference sequence). The CDR3 spells CASSILQGINYGYTF. In DNA form, the CDR3 reads TGTGCCAGTAGTATTTTACAGGGGATTAACTATGGCTACACCTTC.

The rearrangement links TRBV4-2 to TRBJ1-3; 8 bases are a match to TRBD1. CDR3 length equals 18 residues. Germline CDR1 is LGHNA and CDR2 is YNFKEQ. V gave up 0 bases and J gave up 0 bases; unmatched junction bases: 7. Written as DNA, the CDR3 is TGTGCCAGCAGCCAAGAGGGGGGACAGGCCTTCTCTGGAAACACCATATATTTT. It yields the protein CASSQEGGQAFSGNTIYF.

The rearrangement links TRBV7-2 to TRBJ2-1, with 8 bases fitting TRBD2. Germline V gene data show CDR1 as SGHTA and CDR2 as FQGNSA. This CDR3 spans 15 amino acids. The J segment lost 6 bases and the V segment lost 4 bases, leaving 8 bases of the junction unmatched. CDR3 in amino acids: CASSSWGLEANEQFF. In nucleotides, the CDR3 is TGTGCCAGCAGCTCGTGGGGACTAGAGGCCAATGAGCAGTTCTTC.

This chain joins TRBV6-4 and TRBJ1-1; no clear D. The germline V and J ends were trimmed by 7 bases and 1 base, with 13 bases remaining between them. The CDR3 is 14 amino acids. Germline assignment: CDR1 MRHNA and CDR2 SNTAGT. The CDR3, as DNA: TGTGCCAGCAAGGAGGGAGCTTCGAACACTGAAGCTTTCTTT. This codes for CASKEGASNTEAFF.

The rearrangement uses TRBV10-2 and TRBJ1-1; possible D gene TRBD1, 6 bases. V dropped 1 base and J dropped 11 bases, with 14 bases sitting between them. CDR1 is WSHSY, CDR2 SAAADI, per germline. The CDR3 length is 13 residues. In DNA, the CDR3 is TGCGCCAGCAGTGAGTTAGGGGGGGGCCTGGCTTTCTTT. Its translation is CASSELGGGLAFF.

The chain has TRBV27 and TRBJ2-1; 8 nucleotides align to TRBD2. Trimming cost V 5 bases and J 8 bases; bases outside gene matches: 17. The CDR3 length is 17 residues. The germline V gene encodes CDR1 MNHEY and CDR2 SMNVEV (reference sequence). CDR3 nucleotides: TGTGCCAGCAGTCCCGCTTTTCTAGCGGGCACAGTTCATGAGCAGTTCTTC. As protein: CASSPAFLAGTVHEQFF.

The chain links TRBV7-6 to TRBJ2-3; 13 nucleotides match TRBD2. The junction had 2 bases not matched to a gene; V was cut back by 5 bases and J by 0 bases. The CDR3 runs 16 residues. The germline V gene has CDR1 SGHVS and CDR2 FNYEAQ. The CDR3 region is CASSKTSGRSTDTQYF. CDR3 in DNA: TGTGCCAGCAGCAAGACTAGCGGGAGGAGCACAGATACGCAGTATTTT. Based on the CDR3 plus reference TRBV7-6 and TRBJ2-3, the full variable domain is GAGVSQSPRYKVTKRGQDVALRCDPISGHVSLYWYRQALGQGPEFLTYFNYEAQQDKSGLPNDRFSAERPEGSISTLTIQRTEQRDSAMYRCASSKTSGRSTDTQYFGPGTRLTVL.

V and J are TRBV4-1 and TRBJ1-1; D is undetermined. With 2 bases removed from V and 0 bases from J, the gap between germline ends came to 7 bases. The germline CDR1 and CDR2 sequences are MGHRA and YSYEKL. The CDR3 consists of 14 residues. CDR3 nucleotides: TGCGCCAGCAGCCAACCCCGGGTGAACACTGAAGCTTTCTTT. Amino acids: CASSQPRVNTEAFF.

The rearrangement joins TRBV7-9 to TRBJ1-1; no reliable D call. The V gene lost 1 base and the J gene lost 2 bases, with 8 bases spanning the gap. Per germline, CDR1 SEHNR and CDR2 FQNEAQ (reference sequence). The CDR3 extends over 14 amino acids. CDR3 protein: CASSLGVSNTEAFF. Written as DNA, the CDR3 is TGTGCCAGCAGCTTAGGTGTCAGTAACACTGAAGCTTTCTTT.

DNA of the CDR3: TGTGCCAGCAGCTCGCGGAGCAATCAGCCCCAGCATTTT. It is translated as CASSSRSNQPQHF. V gene TRBV5-8 combines with J gene TRBJ1-5; D gene uncertain. Trimming took off 3 bases at V and 1 base at J, with 5 bases between the two ends. The V gene's germline CDR1 is SGHTS and CDR2 YDEGEE. The CDR3 sequence is 13 residues long.

This clone has only one observation. J is TRBJ2-1 and V is TRBV4-1; tentative D call: TRBD2 (6 bases). CDR1 is MGHRA and CDR2 is YSYEKL in the germline V gene. This CDR3 has 16 amino acids. The ends were cut back, 0 bases at V and 7 bases at J, with 16 bases in the middle. The DNA of the CDR3 is TGCGCCAGCAGCCAAGAAGCGGGCACGGAGGGGAATGAGCAGTTCTTC. The encoded protein is CASSQEAGTEGNEQFF.

This clone showed up just once. This rearrangement joins TRBV5-1 to TRBJ2-7; D is unresolved. The length of the CDR3 is 12 residues. Germline V gene data show CDR1 as SGHRS and CDR2 as YFSETQ. V was shortened by 0 bases and J by 5 bases, with 6 bases between the two germline ends. CDR3 sequence reads: CASSLDRNEQYF. The CDR3 region has the DNA TGCGCCAGCAGCTTGGACAGAAACGAGCAGTACTTC.

The rearrangement links TRBV6-4 to TRBJ2-5, with 7 bases lining up with TRBD1. Matching the DNA end better, TRBJ2-7 makes the J call doubtful. Germline loops: CDR1 MRHNA, CDR2 SNTAGT. The length of the CDR3 is 18 residues. This CDR3 reads CAKLPQGPLHALTYEQYF. The CDR3 nucleotides are TGTGCCAAACTGCCACAGGGGCCTCTCCATGCACTCACCTACGAGCAGTACTTC.

This clone has only a few counts. The chain combines TRBV6-4 with TRBJ2-1; TRBD2 matches 14 bases. Germline loops: CDR1 MRHNA, CDR2 SNTAGT. J gave up 8 bases and V 5 bases, and 2 bases lay outside the gene matches. This CDR3 spans 14 amino acids. The CDR3 sequence is CASSPGLAGDEQFF. In DNA, the CDR3 is TGTGCCAGCAGTCCGGGACTAGCGGGGGATGAGCAGTTCTTC.

The sample holds a few counts of this clone. The chain employs TRBV7-8 and TRBJ2-3; possible D gene TRBD2, 5 bases. The CDR3 is made up of 15 amino acids. Per germline, CDR1 SGHVS and CDR2 FQNEAQ. V lost 5 bases and J lost 2, with 14 bases in between. Here the CDR3 reads CASSAPSGLTDTQYF. CDR3 in DNA: TGTGCCAGCAGCGCCCCGAGCGGCCTCACAGATACGCAGTATTTT.

This clone was counted a few times. The chain couples TRBV5-8 to TRBJ2-7, with 8 positions matching TRBD1. The CDR3 is made up of 14 amino acids. V shed 3 bases and J 3 bases; nucleotides not matched to a gene: 5. Looked up from germline, CDR1 is SGHTS and CDR2 is YDEGEE. CDR3 sequence (DNA): TGTGCCAGCAGCTCTCGGACAGGGTACTACGAGCAGTACTTC. Encoded protein: CASSSRTGYYEQYF.

This clone occurred once. V usage is TRBV6-5 and J usage is TRBJ2-1; 7 positions agree with TRBD1. V dropped 5 bases and J dropped 10; count of bases not matched to a gene: 8. The CDR3 runs 13 residues. CDR1 MNHEY and CDR2 SVGAGI come from the germline V gene. CDR3: CASSTGTAFEQFF. Here the CDR3 DNA reads TGTGCCAGCAGTACCGGGACAGCTTTCGAGCAGTTCTTC.

The rearrangement joins TRBV18 to TRBJ1-4, with D uncertain. There are 13 residues in the CDR3. V was clipped by 4 bases and J by 8 bases, with 11 bases between them. Germline CDR1 reads KGHSH; CDR2 reads LQKENI. The CDR3 reads CASSRATGEKLFF. Here the CDR3 DNA reads TGTGCCAGCTCACGGGCCACGGGAGAAAAACTGTTTTTT.

The gene calls are TRBV19 and TRBJ2-7, with 11 bases identical to TRBD2. The V and J ends lost 6 bases and 2 bases, in that order; junction bases with no gene match: 6. Germline V gene lookup returns CDR1 LNHDA and CDR2 SQIVND (reference sequence). The CDR3 length is 15 residues. The CDR3 region is CASSPPGLAAYEQYF. The CDR3 coding sequence is TGTGCCAGTAGCCCCCCGGGACTAGCGGCCTACGAGCAGTACTTC.

The chain employs TRBV2 and TRBJ1-5; D gene uncertain. V lost 6 bases, J lost 3 bases, and 6 bases lay in between. Germline V gene sequence: CDR1 SNHLY, CDR2 FYNNEI. The CDR3 totals 12 residues. The CDR3 loop is CASSGFNQPQHF. DNA for the CDR3: TGTGCCAGCAGCGGTTTCAATCAGCCCCAGCATTTT.

This sequence joins TRBV5-4 and TRBJ2-1, with 7 bases lining up with TRBD2. The CDR3 is 15 amino acids. Germline CDR1 is SGHNT and CDR2 is YYREEE (reference sequence). V lost 4 bases and J lost 6; bases outside the gene matches: 10. The CDR3 nucleotides read TGTGCCAGCAGCCCCAGAGGGGCGGGAGTCAATGAGCAGTTCTTC. Amino acid sequence: CASSPRGAGVNEQFF.

The rearrangement uses TRBV19 and TRBJ2-2; D ambiguous. There are 13 residues in the CDR3. Germline assignment: CDR1 LNHDA and CDR2 SQIVND (reference sequence). V shed 2 bases and J shed 7 bases, with 8 bases lying between them. CDR3 DNA sequence: TGTGCCAGTAGTATATCACTCCTCGGGGAGCTGTTTTTT. Amino acid sequence: CASSISLLGELFF.

The chain links TRBV10-2 to TRBJ2-1; TRBD2 aligns across 10 bases. From germline, CDR1 is WSHSY and CDR2 SAAADI. The V gene end was trimmed by 8 bases and the J gene end by 7 bases; junction bases not matched to a gene: 14. CDR3 length: 16 amino acids. Here the CDR3 DNA reads TGCGCCAGCCTGGGTGGTAGCGGGAGGTTTGATAATGAGCAGTTCTTC. Translation: CASLGGSGRFDNEQFF.

J is TRBJ1-2 and V is TRBV27; 7 bases match TRBD1. V lost 2 bases, J lost 4 bases, and 13 bases stayed unmatched. CDR1 is MNHEY and CDR2 is SMNVEV in the germline V gene (reference sequence). This CDR3 has 17 residues. The CDR3 nucleotides are TGTGCCAGCAGTTTAACCCTCCAAGGACAGGAGACCTATGGCTACACCTTC. As protein: CASSLTLQGQETYGYTF.

The rearrangement links TRBV6-1 to TRBJ1-1, with 7 positions matching TRBD1. The germline V gene encodes CDR1 MNHNS and CDR2 SASEGT. Trimming at V came to 6 bases and at J to 3 bases, leaving 10 bases not matched to a gene. The CDR3 sequence is 15 residues long. The CDR3 region has the DNA TGTGCCAGCAGCGTCGCAGGGGGGTCGGACACTGAAGCTTTCTTT. Translating gives CASSVAGGSDTEAFF.

The CDR3 bases are TGTGCCTGGAGTAAGGGGACAGGGATGAACGAGCAGTACTTC. Protein product: CAWSKGTGMNEQYF. The rearrangement uses TRBV30 and TRBJ2-7, with 9 bases matching TRBD1. V dropped 2 bases and J dropped 5; count of bases not matched to a gene: 7. Looked up from germline, CDR1 is GTSNPN and CDR2 is SVGIG (reference sequence). The CDR3 contains 14 residues.